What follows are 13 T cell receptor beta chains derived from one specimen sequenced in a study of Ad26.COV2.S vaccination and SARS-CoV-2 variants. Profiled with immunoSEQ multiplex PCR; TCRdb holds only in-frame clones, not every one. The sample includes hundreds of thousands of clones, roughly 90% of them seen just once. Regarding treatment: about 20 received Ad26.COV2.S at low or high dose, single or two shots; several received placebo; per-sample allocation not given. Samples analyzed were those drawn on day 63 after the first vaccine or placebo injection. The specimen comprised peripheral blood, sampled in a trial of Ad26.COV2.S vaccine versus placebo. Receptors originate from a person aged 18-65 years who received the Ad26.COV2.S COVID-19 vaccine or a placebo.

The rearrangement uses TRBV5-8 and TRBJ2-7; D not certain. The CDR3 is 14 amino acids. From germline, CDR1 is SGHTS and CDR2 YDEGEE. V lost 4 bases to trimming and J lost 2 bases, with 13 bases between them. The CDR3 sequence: CASSPDRTPYEQYF. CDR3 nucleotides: TGTGCCAGCAGCCCGGATCGGACCCCCTACGAGCAGTACTTC. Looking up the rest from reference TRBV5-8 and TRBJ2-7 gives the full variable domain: EAGVTQSPTHLIKTRGQQATLRCSPISGHTSVYWYQQALGLGLQFLLWYDEGEERNRGNFPPRFSGRQFPNYSSELNVNALELEDSALYLCASSPDRTPYEQYFGPGTRLTVT.

As DNA, the CDR3 is TGCGCCAGCAGCGAAGGGACTATCTACGAGCAGTACTTC. Amino acid sequence: CASSEGTIYEQYF. The chain uses TRBV5-1 and TRBJ2-7, with TRBD2 identical over 7 bases. V lost 4 bases, J lost 3 bases, and 4 bases stayed unmatched. The CDR3 sequence is 13 residues long. From germline, CDR1 is SGHRS and CDR2 YFSETQ. Variable domain in full (rest from reference TRBV5-1 and TRBJ2-7): KAGVTQTPRYLIKTRGQQVTLSCSPISGHRSVSWYQQTPGQGLQFLFEYFSETQRNKGNFPGRFSGRQFSNSRSEMNVSTLELGDSALYLCASSEGTIYEQYFGPGTRLTVT.

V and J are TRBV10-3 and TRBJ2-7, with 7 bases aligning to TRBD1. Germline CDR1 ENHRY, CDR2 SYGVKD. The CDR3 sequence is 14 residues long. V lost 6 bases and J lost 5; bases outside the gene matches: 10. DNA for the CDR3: TGTGCCATCAGCGGACAGGCCCATGTCGACGAGCAGTACTTC. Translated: CAISGQAHVDEQYF.

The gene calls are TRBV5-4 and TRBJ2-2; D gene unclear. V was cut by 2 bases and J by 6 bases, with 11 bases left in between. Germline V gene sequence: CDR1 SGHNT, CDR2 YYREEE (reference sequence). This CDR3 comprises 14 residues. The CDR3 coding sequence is TGTGCCAGCAGCTTCGGCAGCACAGCCGGGGAGCTGTTTTTT. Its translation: CASSFGSTAGELFF.

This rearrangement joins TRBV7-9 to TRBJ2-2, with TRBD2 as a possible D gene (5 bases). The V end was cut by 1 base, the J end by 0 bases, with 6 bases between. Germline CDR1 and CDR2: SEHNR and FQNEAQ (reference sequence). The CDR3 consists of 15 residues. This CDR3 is CASSLGLPNTGELFF. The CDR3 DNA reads TGTGCCAGCAGCTTAGGACTACCGAACACCGGGGAGCTGTTTTTT.

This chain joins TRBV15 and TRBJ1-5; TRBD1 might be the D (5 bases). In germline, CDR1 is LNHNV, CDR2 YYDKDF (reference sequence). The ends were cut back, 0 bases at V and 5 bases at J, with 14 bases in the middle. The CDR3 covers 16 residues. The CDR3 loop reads CATSREGGPRDQPQHF. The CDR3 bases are TGTGCCACCAGCAGAGAGGGGGGACCCAGAGATCAGCCCCAGCATTTT.

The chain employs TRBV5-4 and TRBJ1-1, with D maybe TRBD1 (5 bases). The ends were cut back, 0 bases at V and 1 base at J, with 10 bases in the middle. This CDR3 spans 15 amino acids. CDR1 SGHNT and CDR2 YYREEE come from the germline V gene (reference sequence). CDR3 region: CASSLVWGPNTEAFF. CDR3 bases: TGTGCCAGCAGCTTGGTTTGGGGCCCGAACACTGAAGCTTTCTTT.

The chain's CDR3 is CASSLGPESNQPQHF. Written as DNA, the CDR3 is TGCGCCAGCAGCTTGGGCCCCGAAAGCAATCAGCCCCAGCATTTT. This chain links TRBV5-1 with TRBJ1-5; D gene unclear. CDR1 is SGHRS, CDR2 YFSETQ, per germline. The CDR3 consists of 15 residues. The germline V and J ends were trimmed by 0 bases and 1 base, with 8 bases remaining between them.

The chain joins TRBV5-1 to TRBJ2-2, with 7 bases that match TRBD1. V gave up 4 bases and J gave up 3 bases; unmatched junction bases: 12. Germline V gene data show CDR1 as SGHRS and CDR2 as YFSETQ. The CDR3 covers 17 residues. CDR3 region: CASSRDPDRTYTGELFF. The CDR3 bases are TGCGCCAGCAGCAGGGACCCGGACAGGACCTACACCGGGGAGCTGTTTTTT.

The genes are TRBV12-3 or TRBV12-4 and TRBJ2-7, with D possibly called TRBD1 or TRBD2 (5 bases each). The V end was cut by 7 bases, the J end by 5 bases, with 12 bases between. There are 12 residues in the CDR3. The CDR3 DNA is TGTGCCAGCACCCGGGACCTGGACGAGCAGTACTTC. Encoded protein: CASTRDLDEQYF.

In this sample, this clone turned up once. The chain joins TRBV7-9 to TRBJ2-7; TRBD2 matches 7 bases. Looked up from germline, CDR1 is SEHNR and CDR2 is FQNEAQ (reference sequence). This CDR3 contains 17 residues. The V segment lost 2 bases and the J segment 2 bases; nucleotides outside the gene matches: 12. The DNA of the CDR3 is TGTGCCAGCAGCTTAACCGGGAGCGGGAAGAGGGCCTACGAGCAGTACTTC. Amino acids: CASSLTGSGKRAYEQYF.

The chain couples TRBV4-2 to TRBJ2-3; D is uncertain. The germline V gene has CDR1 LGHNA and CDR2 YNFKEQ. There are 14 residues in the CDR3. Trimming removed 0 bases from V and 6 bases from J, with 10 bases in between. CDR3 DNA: TGTGCCAGCAGCCAAGATTGGGCAAGTGATACGCAGTATTTT. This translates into CASSQDWASDTQYF.

Written as DNA, the CDR3 is TGTGCCAGTAGTACTGACGGCTTCTCCTACAATGAGCAGTTCTTC. As protein: CASSTDGFSYNEQFF. The rearrangement uses TRBV19 and TRBJ2-1; no clear D gene. The CDR3 runs 15 residues. The V gene lost 4 bases and the J gene lost 0 bases, with 10 bases spanning the gap. The germline CDR1 and CDR2 sequences are LNHDA and SQIVND (reference sequence).